The source of this T cell receptor beta chain is a study of shared clonotypes between healthy human individuals. Template for every sorted-subset replicate PCR totaled about 200 ng DNA, approximately 30,000 T cell genomes. Clones were read by immunoSEQ multiplex PCR, and TCRdb kept only the in-frame ones, dropping some. Counted here are around 2,000,000 clones, 85% to 95% occurring once; the ten biggest clones make up 0.13%. The V end was cut by 5 bases, the J end by 5 bases, with 13 bases between. Germline V gene sequence: CDR1 SQVTM, CDR2 ANQGSEA. The CDR3 has 12 amino acids. All the donors were Caucasian adults who lived in Nashville, Tennessee.

The sample comprised naive CD4+ T cells sorted from blood. Subset defined: CD45RA+ positively selected. The rearrangement uses TRBV29-1 and TRBJ2-7; perhaps TRBD2 as D (5 bases). The sequence was collected from a man between 18 and 35 years old in good health. In DNA form, the CDR3 reads TGCAGCGTTAGTCCCTTCGGGGACGAGCAGTACTTC. Protein sequence: CSVSPFGDEQYF.